According to its frequency, the clone carrying this T cell receptor (beta chain) is medium-sized. What it recognizes is unknown. With the read ending 3 residues before the CDR3 end, the germline J gene is used to fill in that end. From germline, CDR1 is MDHEN and CDR2 SYDVKM. The CDR3 is 15 amino acids. Trimming pared 5 bases from V and 5 bases from J, leaving 15 bases between. Related graft donors supplied nonmyeloablative bone marrow transplants, and mixed chimerism was transient. Clones were read by immunoSEQ multiplex PCR, and TCRdb kept only the in-frame ones, dropping some. The table lists around 13,000 clones. This record belongs to a study of Tregs in tolerant kidney transplant recipients. Study observations and caveats: Expanding Tregs on activated donor B cells appeared to best identify donor-specific TCRbeta clones. Findings come from small patient numbers and require larger validation.

The chain uses TRBV28 and TRBJ1-4; tentative D call: TRBD1 (5 bases). This sample comprised CD8+ T cells from blood (PBMCs), obtained 6 months after the transplant. This sequence originates from a human patient who received a combined kidney and bone marrow transplant. The graft donor may have contributed some T cells. The covered CDR3 bases are TGTGCCAGCAGTCCCGGACATAGCCCGAATGAAAAA. It translates to CASSPGHSPNEK. The entire CDR3 protein reads CASSPGHSPNEKLFF.